The 12 T cell receptor beta chains presented below share a single source sample, sequenced in a study of blood T cells in healthy people across ages. Combining a sample-barcoded 5' primer with a J-beta primer mix, a second PCR ran for roughly 6 to 11 cycles. Via MiXCR, TCRdb re-called the 5' RACE reads, giving one row per CDR3 protein. Here the sample spans about 780,000 distinct CDR3 sequences, around 50% being singletons. The sample consisted of blood. The receptors were sampled from a man at least 80 years old in good health.

The V gene is TRBV27, the J gene TRBJ1-2; no definite D call. The CDR3 consists of 14 residues. Deletions cut 5 bases from V and 1 base from J, with 11 bases between. The germline V gene encodes CDR1 MNHEY and CDR2 SMNVEV (reference sequence). The CDR3: CASSEQRFNYGYTF. CDR3 in DNA: TGTGCCAGCAGTGAGCAGCGGTTTAACTATGGCTACACCTTC.

This clonotype was observed a few times. The rearrangement uses TRBV20-1 and TRBJ2-1, with TRBD2 identical over 10 bases. The CDR3 is 16 residues long. The V gene end was trimmed by 3 bases and the J gene end by 3 bases; junction bases not matched to a gene: 8. Germline CDR1 is DFQATT and CDR2 is SNEGSKA (reference sequence). The CDR3 region has the DNA TGCAGTGCTAGGGAACTGACTAGCGGGTACTACAATGAGCAGTTCTTC. Its protein is CSARELTSGYYNEQFF.

This CDR3 is CASSRFDGLEREKLFF. DNA of the CDR3: TGTGCCAGCAGCCGCTTCGACGGTCTCGAAAGAGAAAAACTGTTTTTT. The J gene is TRBJ1-4, the V gene TRBV5-6; D is unclear. Trimming removed 4 bases at V and 8 bases at J, with 21 bases between. This CDR3 has 16 residues. Per the germline V gene, CDR1 is SGHDT and CDR2 is YYEEEE.

V gene TRBV15 combines with J gene TRBJ2-5; D is uncertain. V gave up 0 bases and J gave up 4 bases, with 6 bases separating them. CDR1 is LNHNV, CDR2 YYDKDF, per germline (reference sequence). The CDR3 is 13 amino acids. The CDR3 nucleotides read TGTGCCACCAGCAGAGATTGGGCAGAGACCCAGTACTTC. It specifies CATSRDWAETQYF. Based on the CDR3 plus reference TRBV15 and TRBJ2-5, the full variable domain is DAMVIQNPRYQVTQFGKPVTLSCSQTLNHNVMYWYQQKSSQAPKLLFHYYDKDFNNEADTPDNFQSRRPNTSFCFLDIRSPGLGDTAMYLCATSRDWAETQYFGPGTRLLVL.

In this sample, this clonotype turned up a few times. This sequence may be a read error, since a much larger clone differs from it by one base. This chain uses TRBV9 with TRBJ1-6; D gene unclear. Germline CDR1 reads SGDLS; CDR2 reads YYNGEE. The CDR3 runs 14 residues. CDR3 DNA: TGTGCCAGCAGCGTAGGCCTGGATAATTCACCCCCCCACTTT. Translation gives CASSVGLDNSPPHF.

The chain uses TRBV29-1 and TRBJ1-2; TRBD1 might be the D (5 bases). Between the trimmed V and J ends, which lost 6 bases and 4 bases, there was a span of 12 bases. Germline V gene lookup returns CDR1 SQVTM and CDR2 ANQGSEA. The CDR3 covers 12 residues. The CDR3 coding sequence is TGCAGCGTACCGGGGGAGACCTATGGCTACACCTTC. Its translation is CSVPGETYGYTF.

In this sample, this clonotype turned up a few times. V is TRBV20-1 and J is TRBJ2-1, with TRBD2 identical over 11 bases. The CDR3 has 17 residues. The germline V gene encodes CDR1 DFQATT and CDR2 SNEGSKA (reference sequence). The V segment lost 5 bases and the J segment 0 bases; nucleotides outside the gene matches: 9. This CDR3 is CSAPVAGGPVSYNEQFF. In nucleotides, the CDR3 is TGCAGTGCTCCTGTAGCGGGAGGGCCCGTCTCCTACAATGAGCAGTTCTTC.

This clonotype was seen only a few times. The rearrangement uses TRBV20-1 and TRBJ1-1; D not resolved. V dropped 4 bases and J dropped 5 bases, with 8 bases sitting between them. CDR1 and CDR2 from the germline V gene are DFQATT and SNEGSKA (reference sequence). CDR3 size: 11 residues. CDR3 loop: CSAIGGTEAFF. CDR3 in DNA: TGCAGTGCTATAGGTGGGACTGAAGCTTTCTTT.

The chain employs TRBV16 and TRBJ1-1, with 8 nucleotides matching TRBD1. This CDR3 spans 16 amino acids. The germline CDR1 and CDR2 sequences are KGHSY and FQNENV. With V trimmed by 4 bases and J by 4 bases, 11 bases remained unmatched. The CDR3 DNA sequence: TGTGCCAGCAGCCCCTCCAGGACAGGGCTCCTCACTGAAGCTTTCTTT. Its translation: CASSPSRTGLLTEAFF.

The CDR3: CASSLQQGWDTEAFF. The CDR3, as DNA: TGTGCCAGCAGTTTACAACAGGGTTGGGACACTGAAGCTTTCTTT. The V gene is TRBV12-3 or TRBV12-4, the J gene TRBJ1-1; D possibly corresponds to TRBD1 (6 bases). Trimming took 2 bases from V and 3 from J, leaving 13 bases between them. The CDR3 totals 15 residues.

This clonotype was found a few times. The rearrangement uses TRBV6-2 or TRBV6-3 and TRBJ2-2; 11 bases line up with TRBD2. The junction had 3 bases not matched to a gene; V was cut back by 4 bases and J by 2 bases. The CDR3 runs to 16 residues. Germline V gene sequence: CDR1 MNHEY, CDR2 SVGEGT. The CDR3 reads CASSFGLAGNTGELFF. CDR3 in DNA: TGTGCCAGCAGTTTCGGACTAGCGGGCAACACCGGGGAGCTGTTTTTT.

This chain uses TRBV4-1 with TRBJ1-2; D is perhaps TRBD1 (6 bases). Germline V gene lookup returns CDR1 MGHRA and CDR2 YSYEKL. The CDR3 sequence is 17 residues long. Trimming took 1 base from V and 0 from J, leaving 15 bases between them. The CDR3 here is CASSQVTGPTANYGYTF. The CDR3 DNA sequence: TGCGCCAGCAGCCAAGTAACAGGGCCCACAGCTAACTATGGCTACACCTTC.